This T cell receptor beta chain stems from a study of blood T cell repertoires in COVID-19. Across the whole study: The study drew acute and convalescent COVID-19 samples from the United States, Italy and Spain. In each case, the material was cDNA or gDNA derived from T cells, B-cell-depleted T cells, or PBMCs.

Germline V gene data show CDR1 as LNHDA and CDR2 as SQIVND (reference sequence). The ends lost 10 bases at V and 4 bases at J; junction bases unmatched: 4. The CDR3 has 11 residues. Original processing notes: For nucleated cells, counts were estimated from reference gene primer amplification. The table came from immunoSEQ multiplex PCR; TCRdb's copy has only in-frame clones and leaves some out. The V and J calls and the clone size are those of that table, but D and trimming were determined from the DNA. The sample records 83,000 or so clones, about 76% being singletons. The rearrangement uses TRBV19 and TRBJ2-7; 7 bases align to TRBD2. This receptor was obtained from a woman of 80 years or more with acute or convalescent COVID-19. The sequenced sample consisted of peripheral blood. The CDR3 reads CATKRGYEQYF. CDR3 in DNA: TGTGCCACAAAGCGGGGATACGAGCAGTACTTC.